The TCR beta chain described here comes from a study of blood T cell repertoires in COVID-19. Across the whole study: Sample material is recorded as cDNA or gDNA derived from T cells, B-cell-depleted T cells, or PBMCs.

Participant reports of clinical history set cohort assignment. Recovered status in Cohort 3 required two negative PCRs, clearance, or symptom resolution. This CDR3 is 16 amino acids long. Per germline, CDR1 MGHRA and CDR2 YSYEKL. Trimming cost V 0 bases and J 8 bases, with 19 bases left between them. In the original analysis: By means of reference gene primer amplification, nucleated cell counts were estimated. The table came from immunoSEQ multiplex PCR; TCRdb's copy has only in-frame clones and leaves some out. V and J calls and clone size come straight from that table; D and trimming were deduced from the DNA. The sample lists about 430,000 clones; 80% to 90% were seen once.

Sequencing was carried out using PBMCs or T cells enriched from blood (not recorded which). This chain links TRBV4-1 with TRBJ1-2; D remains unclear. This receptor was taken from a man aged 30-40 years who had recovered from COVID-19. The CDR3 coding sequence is TGCGCCAGCAGCCAAGATGTATCCGGGAGGGAGAAGGGCTACACCTTC. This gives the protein CASSQDVSGREKGYTF.